A selection of T cell receptor beta chains follows, all from one sample in a study of blood T cell repertoires in COVID-19. The repertoire was sequenced with immunoSEQ multiplex PCR; TCRdb's copy has only in-frame clones and lacks some. Seen here are 50,000 to 70,000 clones, around 87% observed once, and the top ten hold 6% to 8.5%. Sequences were obtained from peripheral blood. These receptors were collected from a man aged 55 to 69 with active or convalescent COVID-19. CDR3s include the opening cysteine and the closing phenylalanine or tryptophan. The D gene is left open where the match is weak. Some rows have no size entry. The others give once, few or many, or a class for an expanded clone.

cdr3_nt cdr3_aa d_call j_call clone_size v_call
TGCGCCAGCAGCCCCCGCGGGGGGGCCATGGAGACCCAGTACTTC CASSPRGGAMETQYF TRBD2 TRBJ2-5 - TRBV5-1
TGTGCCAGTAGTATAGGTAGCAGGGGAAGCACAGATACGCAGTATTTT CASSIGSRGSTDTQYF - TRBJ2-3 - TRBV19
TGTGCCAGCAGTTTTGGGACAGGTCCGGGTTCACCCCTCCACTTT CASSFGTGPGSPLHF TRBD1 TRBJ1-6 few TRBV6-5
TGTGCCAGCAGCCTGGACAGACTGAACACCGGGGAGCTGTTTTTT CASSLDRLNTGELFF - TRBJ2-2 once TRBV9
TGTGCCAGCAGCCAATTGGACAGGGGACTCTATGGCTACACCTTC CASSQLDRGLYGYTF TRBD1 TRBJ1-2 - TRBV3-1/TRBV3-2
TGTGCCAGCAGCTTAGGTAGATCCTACAATGAGCAGTTCTTC CASSLGRSYNEQFF - TRBJ2-1 once TRBV9
TGTGCCAGCAGCCGACAGGCGAACACTGAAGCTTTCTTT CASSRQANTEAFF - TRBJ1-1 - TRBV7-3
TGTGCCAGCAGCTCTTCTAGGTCGAATACGCAGTATTTT CASSSSRSNTQYF - TRBJ2-3 - TRBV7-2
TGTGCCAGCAGTGAGGGCAGGGGGGCCCAGTACTTC CASSEGRGAQYF - TRBJ2-5 - TRBV25-1
TGCAGCGTTGACTGGCGGAGCACAGATACGCAGTATTTT CSVDWRSTDTQYF - TRBJ2-3 - TRBV29-1
TGTGCCAGCAGCCCACGCGGAGCTCGGGAGCAGTACTTC CASSPRGAREQYF - TRBJ2-7 - TRBV11-2
TGTGCCATCAGTGAGTGGGCGGGGGATCCCTACGAGCAGTACTTC CAISEWAGDPYEQYF TRBD2 TRBJ2-7 few TRBV10-3
TGTGCCAGCAGCCCAAGGGACAGGGACACTAATGAAAAACTGTTTTTT CASSPRDRDTNEKLFF TRBD1 TRBJ1-4 - TRBV4-2
TGTGCCAGCAGTTACGGTACCCAGGGCGGTGGAAACACCATATATTTT CASSYGTQGGGNTIYF - TRBJ1-3 - TRBV6-6
TGCGCCAGCAGCCAAGAAGGTAGCGGGGGCCTTAGCACAGATACGCAGTATTTT CASSQEGSGGLSTDTQYF TRBD2 TRBJ2-3 - TRBV4-3
TGCGCCAGCAGCTTGGAACAGGGAAAGAATGAAAAACTGTTTTTT CASSLEQGKNEKLFF - TRBJ1-4 - TRBV5-1
TGTGCCAGCAGTCCACCGGGGGTGAGGGAGACCCAGTACTTC CASSPPGVRETQYF - TRBJ2-5 - TRBV27
TGCGCCAGCAGCCAAGGCACTCAGGGGAGGGCCTACGAGCAGTACTTC CASSQGTQGRAYEQYF - TRBJ2-7 - TRBV4-1
TGTGCCAGCAGGCAGGACTCTGGAAACACCATATATTTT CASRQDSGNTIYF - TRBJ1-3 few TRBV6-5